These T cell receptor beta chains were read from a single sample in a study of T cells in tuberculosis. Sequenced by immunoSEQ multiplex PCR; TCRdb stores in-frame clones only, minus some. The sample lists roughly 40,000 clones, around 96% seen once, with about 3.7% in the top ten. Sample: PBMCs. The receptors were sampled from a donor aged 10 to 29 with latent tuberculosis or without tuberculosis infection. The conserved cysteine and the conserved F or W are not part of the CDR3 here.

V: TRBV7-9; length: 15; CDR3: ASSFRESRDTQETQY
V: TRBV6-5; length: 12; CDR3: ASSYRDSGNTIY
V: TRBV5-6; length: 13; CDR3: ASSLFDRANTEAF
V: TRBV6-4; length: 13; CDR3: ASSDGRGAVNGYT
V: TRBV9; length: 13; CDR3: ASSTTGTGDYEQY
V: TRBV27; length: 11; CDR3: ASRQSSGNEQF
V: TRBV6-6; length: 11; CDR3: ASTGTPVSPQH
V: TRBV29-1; length: 11; CDR3: SVRGGRFDEQY
V: TRBV27; length: 13; CDR3: ASSPSREGYEKLF
V: TRBV6-6; length: 11; CDR3: ASRRSTEEKLF
V: TRBV7-8; length: 14; CDR3: ASSSDRQNSNQPQH
V: TRBV29-1; length: 12; CDR3: SVEDYRGLGGYT
V: TRBV19; length: 13; CDR3: ASSIEVRYNQPQH
V: TRBV2; length: 11; CDR3: ASSPESGSPLH
V: TRBV7-9; length: 14; CDR3: ASSTRDRGSYNEQF
V: TRBV6-6; length: 12; CDR3: ASTEQGSNYGYT
V: TRBV6-5; length: 12; CDR3: ASSYLSTNTEAF
V: TRBV20-1; length: 9; CDR3: RPQGPTEAF
V: TRBV30; length: 11; CDR3: AWTRRGFDGYT
V: TRBV25-1; length: 12; CDR3: ASLNPDGGTEAF
V: TRBV27; length: 14; CDR3: ASSLSTSGGTDTQY
V: TRBV5-1; length: 13; CDR3: ASSLGGSLNTEAF